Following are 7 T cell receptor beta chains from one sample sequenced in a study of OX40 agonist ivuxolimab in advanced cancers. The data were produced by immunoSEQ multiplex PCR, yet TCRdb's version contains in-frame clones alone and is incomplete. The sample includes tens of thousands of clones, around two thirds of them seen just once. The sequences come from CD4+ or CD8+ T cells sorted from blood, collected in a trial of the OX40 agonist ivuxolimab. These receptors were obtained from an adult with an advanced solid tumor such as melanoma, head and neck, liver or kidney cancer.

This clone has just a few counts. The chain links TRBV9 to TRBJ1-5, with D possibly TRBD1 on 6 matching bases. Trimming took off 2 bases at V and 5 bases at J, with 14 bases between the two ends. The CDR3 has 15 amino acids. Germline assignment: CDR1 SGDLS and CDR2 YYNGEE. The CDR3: CASSVTGRIDQPQHF. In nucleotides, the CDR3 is TGTGCCAGCAGCGTTACAGGGAGGATTGATCAGCCCCAGCATTTT.

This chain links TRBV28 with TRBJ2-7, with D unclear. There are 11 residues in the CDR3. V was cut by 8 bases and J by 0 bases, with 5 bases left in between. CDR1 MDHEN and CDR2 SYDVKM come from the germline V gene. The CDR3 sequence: CASADSYEQYF. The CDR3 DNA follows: TGTGCCAGCGCGGACTCCTACGAGCAGTACTTC. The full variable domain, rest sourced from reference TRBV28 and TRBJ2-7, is DVKVTQSSRYLVKRTGEKVFLECVQDMDHENMFWYRQDPGLGLRLIYFSYDVKMKEKGDIPEGYSVSREKKERFSLILESASTNQTSMYLCASADSYEQYFGPGTRLTVT.

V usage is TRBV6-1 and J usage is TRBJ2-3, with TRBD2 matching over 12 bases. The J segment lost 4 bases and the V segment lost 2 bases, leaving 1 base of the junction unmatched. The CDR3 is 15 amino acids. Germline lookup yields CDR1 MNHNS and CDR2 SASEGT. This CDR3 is CASSELAGGPDTQYF. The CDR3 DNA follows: TGTGCCAGCAGTGAACTAGCGGGGGGGCCAGATACGCAGTATTTT.

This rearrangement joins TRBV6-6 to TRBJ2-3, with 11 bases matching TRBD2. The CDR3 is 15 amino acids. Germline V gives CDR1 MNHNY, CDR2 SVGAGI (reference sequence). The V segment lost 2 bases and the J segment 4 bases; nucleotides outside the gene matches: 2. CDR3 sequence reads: CASSYLAGGSDTQYF. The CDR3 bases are TGTGCCAGCAGTTACCTAGCGGGGGGTTCAGATACGCAGTATTTT.

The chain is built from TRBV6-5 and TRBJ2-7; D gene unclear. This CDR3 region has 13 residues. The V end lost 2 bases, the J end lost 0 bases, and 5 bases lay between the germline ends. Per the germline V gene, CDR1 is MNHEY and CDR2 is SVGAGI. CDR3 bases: TGTGCCAGCAGTTACGCCGCCTCCTACGAGCAGTACTTC. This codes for CASSYAASYEQYF.

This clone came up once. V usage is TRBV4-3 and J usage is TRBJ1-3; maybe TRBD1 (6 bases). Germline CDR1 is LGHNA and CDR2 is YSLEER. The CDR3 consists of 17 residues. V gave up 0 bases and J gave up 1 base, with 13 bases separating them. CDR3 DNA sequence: TGCGCCAGCAGCCAAGATAACCAGGGGTGGTCTGGAAACACCATATATTTT. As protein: CASSQDNQGWSGNTIYF.

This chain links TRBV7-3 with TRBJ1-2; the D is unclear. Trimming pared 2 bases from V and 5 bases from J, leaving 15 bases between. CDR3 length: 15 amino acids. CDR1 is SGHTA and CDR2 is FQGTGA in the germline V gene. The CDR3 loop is CASSLERYVTYGYTF. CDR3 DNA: TGTGCCAGCAGCTTAGAGCGTTATGTTACGTATGGCTACACCTTC. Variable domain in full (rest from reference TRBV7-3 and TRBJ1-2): GAGVSQTPSNKVTEKGKYVELRCDPISGHTALYWYRQSLGQGPEFLIYFQGTGAADDSGLPNDRFFAVRPEGSVSTLKIQRTERGDSAVYLCASSLERYVTYGYTFGSGTRLTVV.